A selection of T cell receptor beta chains follows, all from one sample in a study of cytomegalovirus exposure and HLA in healthy donors. This table comes from immunoSEQ multiplex PCR, and its TCRdb copy is limited to in-frame clones, with some not included. The table has 150,000 to 200,000 clones, over 75% seen once. Sequenced sample: PBMCs. These receptors originate from a human donor in good health. Each CDR3 is given with its conserved first and last residue. The D gene is left open where the match is weak. Some rows have no size entry. The others give once, few or many, or a class for an expanded clone.

CDR3 | DNA | size | D | J | length | V
CASRWGGDTEAFF | TGTGCCAGCAGATGGGGAGGGGATACTGAAGCTTTCTTT | once | . | TRBJ1-1 | 13 | TRBV6-1
CASSQMTGGTEAFF | TGTGCCAGCAGCCAAATGACAGGGGGGACTGAAGCTTTCTTT | . | TRBD1 | TRBJ1-1 | 14 | TRBV7-9
CASSYQGAGANVLTF | TGTGCCAGCAGTTACCAGGGGGCTGGGGCCAACGTCCTGACTTTC | . | TRBD1 | TRBJ2-6 | 15 | TRBV6-5
CASSETGMDNSPLHF | TGCGCCAGCAGCGAGACAGGGATGGATAATTCACCCCTCCACTTT | . | TRBD1 | TRBJ1-6 | 15 | TRBV4-1
CSVETPAEAFF | TGCAGCGTCGAGACTCCGGCTGAAGCTTTCTTT | . | . | TRBJ1-1 | 11 | TRBV29-1
CASHVGGLPYGYTF | TGTGCCAGTCACGTCGGGGGACTCCCCTATGGCTACACCTTC | . | . | TRBJ1-2 | 14 | TRBV19
CAISERQGSTDTQYF | TGTGCCATCAGTGAGAGACAGGGGAGCACAGATACGCAGTATTTT | . | TRBD1 | TRBJ2-3 | 15 | TRBV10-3
CASSQEWSFGEQYF | TGCGCCAGCAGCCAAGAGTGGAGTTTCGGCGAGCAGTACTTC | once | . | TRBJ2-7 | 14 | TRBV4-3
CASSNSGGLPFEQYF | TGTGCCAGCAGCAACAGCGGGGGGCTCCCCTTTGAGCAGTACTTC | . | TRBD2 | TRBJ2-7 | 15 | TRBV11-2
CASGRTGVSYNEQFF | TGTGCTAGTGGTCGTACAGGGGTGTCCTACAATGAGCAGTTCTTC | . | TRBD1 | TRBJ2-1 | 15 | TRBV12-5
CASSSQGGMNTEAFF | TGTGCCAGCAGTTCACAGGGGGGGATGAACACTGAAGCTTTCTTT | . | TRBD1 | TRBJ1-1 | 15 | TRBV6-5
CASSLRGQGNTEAFF | TGTGCCAGCAGTTTAAGGGGGCAGGGGAACACTGAAGCTTTCTTT | few | TRBD1 | TRBJ1-1 | 15 | TRBV27
CASSYRGDTDTQYF | TGTGCCAGCAGTTACAGGGGTGACACAGATACGCAGTATTTT | . | . | TRBJ2-3 | 14 | TRBV6-5
CASSARTGELLGSPLHF | TGTGCCAGCAGCGCTAGGACAGGGGAACTTTTGGGTTCACCCCTCCACTTT | . | TRBD1 | TRBJ1-6 | 17 | TRBV11-3
CASTRDREHSPLHF | TGTGCCAGCACCAGGGACAGGGAACATTCACCCCTCCACTTT | . | TRBD1 | TRBJ1-6 | 14 | TRBV7-6
CASSRGLYTEAFF | TGTGCCAGCAGTAGAGGGTTGTACACTGAAGCTTTCTTT | . | . | TRBJ1-1 | 13 | TRBV9
CASSSPGGVWTEAFF | TGTGCCAGCAGCTCACCAGGGGGCGTCTGGACTGAAGCTTTCTTT | . | TRBD1 | TRBJ1-1 | 15 | TRBV7-9
CASRNLAGRNEQYF | TGTGCCAGCCGCAATTTAGCGGGGAGGAACGAGCAGTACTTC | . | TRBD2 | TRBJ2-7 | 14 | TRBV11-2
CASSYLPRGYGYTF | TGTGCCAGCAGTTACCTACCCAGGGGCTATGGCTACACCTTC | . | . | TRBJ1-2 | 14 | TRBV6-5
CASSEGRGGAYNEQFF | TGTGCCAGCAGTGAAGGGCGGGGGGGGGCCTACAATGAGCAGTTCTTC | few | TRBD2 | TRBJ2-1 | 16 | TRBV25-1
CARTCTGEQSSYNEQFF | TGTGCCAGGACTTGTACAGGGGAACAGAGCTCCTACAATGAGCAGTTCTTC | . | . | TRBJ2-1 | 17 | TRBV21-1
CASSSPQTGDYGYTF | TGTGCCAGCAGCTCCCCCCAAACAGGGGACTATGGCTACACCTTC | . | TRBD1 | TRBJ1-2 | 15 | TRBV6-5
CATVTGYTGELFF | TGTGCCACCGTGACAGGGTACACCGGGGAGCTGTTTTTT | . | TRBD1 | TRBJ2-2 | 13 | TRBV19
CASSLTGYTYGYTF | TGTGCCAGCAGCTTAACAGGGTATACCTATGGCTACACCTTC | . | . | TRBJ1-2 | 14 | TRBV5-6